Listed below are T cell receptor beta chains from one sample, sequenced in a study of identical twins. TCRdb itself ran the 5' RACE reads through MiXCR, one entry per CDR3 protein. Of 100,000 or so distinct CDR3 sequences listed, 5.5% to 7% were seen once; the top ten hold 10% to 15%. Material: memory T cells sorted from blood. The receptors derive from a woman aged 50 to 60 in good health. Each CDR3 is given with its conserved first and last residue.

V gene,CDR3 protein
TRBV6-5,CASRADRGPTGELFF
TRBV5-6,CASSLEGNSNQPQHF
TRBV4-1,CASSQQVNTEAFF
TRBV29-1,CSGGQGSTEAFF
TRBV20-1,CSASGGETQYF
TRBV6-1,CASSPRQIPANQPQHF
TRBV5-1,CASRFGQGLNTEAFF
TRBV12-3/TRBV12-4,CASSPSTGGFNEQFF
TRBV20-1,CSARAQTGEGYGYTF
TRBV10-3,CAISESTWGNGYTF
TRBV29-1,CSVTEGYEQYF
TRBV3-1,CASSQDIRHATQYF
TRBV19,CASSRGGGADEQYF
TRBV5-1,CASSLALSGETQYF
TRBV5-1,CASSLGREGLAGGGGQFF
TRBV5-1,CASRTTGHGMDEQFF
TRBV7-8,CASSTTDLLNTGELFF
TRBV10-1,CASSDPSGNYEQYF
TRBV11-2,CASSSIRTDDYGYTF
TRBV7-8,CASSPKREDSNEQFF
TRBV6-1,CASEVGGGSNEQFF
TRBV20-1,CSARELAGRTDTQYF
TRBV6-2/TRBV6-3,CASSSTRSGSINEQFF
TRBV6-5,CASSPLARSRFGELFF
TRBV5-1,CASADQGPQETQYF
TRBV7-8,CASSLARGAIMNTEAFF
TRBV5-1,CASSPQGRLLYEQYF
TRBV27,CASSTSDTDTQYF
TRBV18,CASSPAGGWGQPQHF
TRBV7-9,CASSLSEQGNTIYF
TRBV5-6,CASSFPDRETQYF
TRBV19,CASSPGLAGVLGTGELFF
TRBV5-1,CASSLVFADGYTF
TRBV15,CATSREGSRADTQYF
TRBV7-9,CASSSESSGGKEQFF
TRBV6-5,CASGGGRGQETQYF
TRBV3-1,CASIGGEGREQYF
TRBV20-1,CSARLGRGPWDQPQHF
TRBV6-5,CASSRTDSGANVLTF
TRBV11-2,CASSLGTLSYNEQFF
TRBV5-1,CASSPGSGTEAFF
TRBV20-1,CSARDTEAFF
TRBV29-1,CSVTSGLSTDTQYF
TRBV19,CASSIQDTDTQYF
TRBV20-1,CSAVITGTRQETQYF
TRBV12-5,CASALRGTGSYEQYF
TRBV7-9,CASSLLGGGETQYF
TRBV5-1,CASSLRGPKTSSYEQYF
TRBV4-2,CASSQEPSLSADTQYF
TRBV7-6,CASSPILTDTQYF
TRBV3-1,CASSDRDEQYF
TRBV7-2,CASSLRGQHNEKLFF
TRBV19,CASRPQGFDNYGYTF
TRBV7-3,CASSLMGGSGANVLTF